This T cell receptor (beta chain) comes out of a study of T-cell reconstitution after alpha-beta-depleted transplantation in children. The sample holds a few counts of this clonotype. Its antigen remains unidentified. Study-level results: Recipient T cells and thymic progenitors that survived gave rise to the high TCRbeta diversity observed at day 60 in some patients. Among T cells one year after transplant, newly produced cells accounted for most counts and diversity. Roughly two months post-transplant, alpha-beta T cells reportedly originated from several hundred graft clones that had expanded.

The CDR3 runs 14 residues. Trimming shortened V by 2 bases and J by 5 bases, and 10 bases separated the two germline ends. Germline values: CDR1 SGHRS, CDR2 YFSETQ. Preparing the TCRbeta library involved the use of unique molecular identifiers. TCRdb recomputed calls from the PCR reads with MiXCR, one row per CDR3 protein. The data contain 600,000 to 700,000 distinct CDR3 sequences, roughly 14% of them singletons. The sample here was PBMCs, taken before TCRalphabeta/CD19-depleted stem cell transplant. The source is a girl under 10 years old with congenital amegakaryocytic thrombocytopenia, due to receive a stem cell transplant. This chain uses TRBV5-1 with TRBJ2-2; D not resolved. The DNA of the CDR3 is TGCGCCAGCAGCTTCGCACTATTTACCGGGGAGCTGTTTTTT. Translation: CASSFALFTGELFF.